The clone carrying this T cell receptor (beta chain) has ten or more counts. Its antigen remains unknown. Thyroid ultrasound, orbital computed tomography, clinical symptoms, and serum thyroxine and TRAb underpinned diagnoses. The data belong to a study of T cells in Graves' hyperthyroidism and ophthalmopathy. On the study more broadly: Peripheral blood samples were taken at initial diagnosis, prior to any treatment.

This CDR3 is 18 amino acids long. V shed 5 bases and J 1 base; nucleotides not matched to a gene: 9. Germline CDR1 SGHTA, CDR2 FQGTGA. Study-wide results and limits: Blood also showed most of the thyroid clonotypes that were expanded above 0.001. Ophthalmopathy was separated from stable hyperthyroidism by a 13 V-J model.

The CDR3 regions of TCR beta were amplified from RNA transcripts. The study used the HTBI primer set for a first-round RT-PCR of the TCR CDR3. TCRdb re-called the multiplex PCR reads with MiXCR, one entry per CDR3 protein. This sample has 540,000 or so distinct CDR3 sequences, with roughly 14% found just once. The specimen sequenced was blood. The TCR sequence derives from a woman in her thirties with Graves' hyperthyroidism. The J gene is TRBJ2-2, the V gene TRBV7-3, with TRBD2 matching over 11 bases. The CDR3 DNA follows: TGTGCCAGCAGCCCCCCACTAGCGGGAGAGGGGAACACCGGGGAGCTGTTTTTT. Amino acids: CASSPPLAGEGNTGELFF.